This T cell receptor (beta chain) stems from a study of naive and memory T cell subsets. An oligonucleotide containing a UMI was ligated to the 3' end of TCR cDNA. Ligated cDNA underwent four rounds of PCR with nested alpha and beta constant region primers and SP2. For blood and skin samples, reverse transcription used TCR alpha and beta constant primers. MiXCR, run by TCRdb on the 5' RACE reads, gives a single entry per CDR3 protein. In the table there are more than 55,000 distinct CDR3 sequences, over 6% of which are singletons. This clonotype was observed a few times. The germline CDR1 and CDR2 sequences are KGHSH and LQKENI. Trimming shortened V by 1 base and J by 4 bases, and 4 bases separated the two germline ends. The CDR3 has 12 amino acids.

The receptor comes from a female donor in good health. The chain carries TRBV18 and TRBJ2-5, with unresolved D. The CDR3 loop reads CASSPLGETQYF. CDR3 coding DNA: TGTGCCAGCTCACCACTAGGAGAGACCCAGTACTTC.